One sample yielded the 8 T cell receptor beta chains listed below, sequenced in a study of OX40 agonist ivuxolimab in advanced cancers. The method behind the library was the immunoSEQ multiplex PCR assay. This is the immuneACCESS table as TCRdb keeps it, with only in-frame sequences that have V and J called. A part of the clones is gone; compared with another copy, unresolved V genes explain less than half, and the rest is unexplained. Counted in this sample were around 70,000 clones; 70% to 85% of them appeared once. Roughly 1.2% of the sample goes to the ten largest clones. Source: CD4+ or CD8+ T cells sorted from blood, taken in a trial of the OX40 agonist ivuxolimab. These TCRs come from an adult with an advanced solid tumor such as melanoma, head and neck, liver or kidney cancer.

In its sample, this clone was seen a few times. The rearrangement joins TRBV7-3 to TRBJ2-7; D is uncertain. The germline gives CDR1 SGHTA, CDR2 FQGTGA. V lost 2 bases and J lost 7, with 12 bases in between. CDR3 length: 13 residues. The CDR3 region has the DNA TGTGCCAGCAGCTTATCCGGCAGGAGTGAGCAGTACTTC. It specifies CASSLSGRSEQYF.

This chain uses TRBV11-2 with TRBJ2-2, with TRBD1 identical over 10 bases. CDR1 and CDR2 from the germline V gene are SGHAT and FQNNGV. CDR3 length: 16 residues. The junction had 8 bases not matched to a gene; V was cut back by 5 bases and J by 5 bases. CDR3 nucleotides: TGTGCCAGCAGCCCCCGGACAGGGGGTTCGACCGGGGAGCTGTTTTTT. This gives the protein CASSPRTGGSTGELFF.

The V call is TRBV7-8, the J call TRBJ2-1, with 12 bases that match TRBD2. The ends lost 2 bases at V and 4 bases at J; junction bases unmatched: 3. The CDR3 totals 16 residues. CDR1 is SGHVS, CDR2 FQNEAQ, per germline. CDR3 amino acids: CASSLFLAGGYNEQFF. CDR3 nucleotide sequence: TGTGCCAGCAGCTTATTTCTAGCGGGGGGGTACAATGAGCAGTTCTTC.

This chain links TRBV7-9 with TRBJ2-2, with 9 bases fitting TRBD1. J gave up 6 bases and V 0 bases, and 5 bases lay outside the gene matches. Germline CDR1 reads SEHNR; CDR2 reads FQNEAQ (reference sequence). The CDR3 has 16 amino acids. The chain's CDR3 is CASSLAGDRAAGELFF. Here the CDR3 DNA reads TGTGCCAGCAGCTTAGCGGGGGACAGGGCTGCCGGGGAGCTGTTTTTT.

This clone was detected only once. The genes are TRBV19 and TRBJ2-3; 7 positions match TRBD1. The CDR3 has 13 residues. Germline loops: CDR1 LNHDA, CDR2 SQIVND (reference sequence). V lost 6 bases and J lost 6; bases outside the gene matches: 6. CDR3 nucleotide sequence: TGTGCCAGTAGCGCACAGGGGAGCGATACGCAGTATTTT. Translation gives CASSAQGSDTQYF.

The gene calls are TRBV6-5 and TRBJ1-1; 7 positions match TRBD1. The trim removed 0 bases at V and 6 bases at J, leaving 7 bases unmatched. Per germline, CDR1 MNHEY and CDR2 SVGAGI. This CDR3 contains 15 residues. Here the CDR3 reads CASSYSRQGVPEAFF. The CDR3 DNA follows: TGTGCCAGCAGTTACTCGAGACAGGGAGTCCCTGAAGCTTTCTTT.

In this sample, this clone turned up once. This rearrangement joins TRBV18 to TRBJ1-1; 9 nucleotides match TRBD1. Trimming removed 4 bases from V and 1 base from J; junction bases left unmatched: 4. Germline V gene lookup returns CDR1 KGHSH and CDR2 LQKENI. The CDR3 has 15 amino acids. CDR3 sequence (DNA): TGTGCCAGCTCACTCGGGACAGGGAGGAACACTGAAGCTTTCTTT. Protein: CASSLGTGRNTEAFF.

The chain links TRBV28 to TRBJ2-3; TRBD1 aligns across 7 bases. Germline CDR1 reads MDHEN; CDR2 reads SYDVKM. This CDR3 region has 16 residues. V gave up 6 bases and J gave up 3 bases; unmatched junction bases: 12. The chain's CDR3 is CASRRPGQLVTDTQYF. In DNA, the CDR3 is TGTGCCAGCAGACGGCCGGGACAGCTAGTAACAGATACGCAGTATTTT.